This T cell receptor beta chain was observed in a study of vaccination and CD4 T cells after COVID-19. Overall study context: The makeup of the convalescents was six males and four females, two of them Hispanic. Overlapping peptides covering the spike proteins of SARS-CoV-2, HCoV-NL63, HCoV-OC43 and HCoV-229E were added to stimulate cells.

A remark on this clonotype: Its matching antigen is unknown.

The sample's treatment: roughly ten-day PBMC culture with coronavirus spike peptide pools or control peptides (ViraFEST assay). CD4+ T cells of the unexposed donor were collected before the COVID-19 pandemic (2011-2018). The researchers probed unexposed-donor CD4+ T cells with SARS-CoV-2 S/N and four cold-coronavirus spikes, cells permitting. V lost 2 bases and J lost 7; bases outside the gene matches: 7. This CDR3 spans 15 amino acids. Per germline, CDR1 SGHTA and CDR2 FQGNSA. The Oncomine TCR Beta short-read assay sequenced DNA from cultured CD4+ T cells. TCRdb reanalysed the PCR reads using MiXCR and keeps one entry per CDR3 protein. The table has 7,100 or so distinct CDR3 sequences, roughly two fifths seen once.

V is TRBV7-2 and J is TRBJ2-5; 10 bases match TRBD2. This receptor was identified in a human donor in good health. The sample taken for sequencing was CD4+ T cells from blood, cultured in vitro. The CDR3 DNA sequence: TGTGCCAGCAGCTTACTAGCGGGGGACATGGGGACCCAGTACTTC. It is translated as CASSLLAGDMGTQYF.